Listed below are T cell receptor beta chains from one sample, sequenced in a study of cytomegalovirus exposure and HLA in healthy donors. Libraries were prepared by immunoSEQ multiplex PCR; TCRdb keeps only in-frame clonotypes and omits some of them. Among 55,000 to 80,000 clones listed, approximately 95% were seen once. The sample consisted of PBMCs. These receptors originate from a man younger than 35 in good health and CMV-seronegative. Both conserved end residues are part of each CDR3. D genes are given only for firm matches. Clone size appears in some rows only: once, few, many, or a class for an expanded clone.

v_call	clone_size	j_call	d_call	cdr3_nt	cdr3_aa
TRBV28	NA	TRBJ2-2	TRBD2	TGTGCCAGCAGTTTCCTTAGCGGGGGCAACACCGGGGAGCTGTTTTTT	CASSFLSGGNTGELFF
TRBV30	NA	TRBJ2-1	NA	TGTGCCTGGACTCGGGGTGTGTTCAATGAGCAGTTCTTC	CAWTRGVFNEQFF
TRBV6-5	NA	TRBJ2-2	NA	TGTGCCAGCAGTTACAGGGGCACCGGGGAGCTGTTTTTT	CASSYRGTGELFF
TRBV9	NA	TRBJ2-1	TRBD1	TGTGCCAGCAGCGCTCGACAGGGGGCTTTTGAGCAGTTCTTC	CASSARQGAFEQFF
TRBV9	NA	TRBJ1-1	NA	TGTGCCAGCAGCGCTTCGGCGGTAGAGGGCACTGAAGCTTTCTTT	CASSASAVEGTEAFF
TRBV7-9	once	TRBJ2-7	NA	TGTGCCAGCAGCGTACAGGGGAGGCACGAGCAGTACTTC	CASSVQGRHEQYF
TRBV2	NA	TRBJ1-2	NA	TGTGCCAGCAGCAGACAGAACCCCGAGCCCTATGGCTACACCTTC	CASSRQNPEPYGYTF
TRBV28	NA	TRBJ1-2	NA	TGTGCCAGCAGTTTTTCAGGGGTCTATGGCTACACCTTC	CASSFSGVYGYTF
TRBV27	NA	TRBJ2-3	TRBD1	TGTGCCAGCAGCCAGGGGGTAACCACAGATACGCAGTATTTT	CASSQGVTTDTQYF
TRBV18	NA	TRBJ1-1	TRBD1	TGTGCCAGCTCACCATCGACAGGGACGAACACTGAAGCTTTCTTT	CASSPSTGTNTEAFF
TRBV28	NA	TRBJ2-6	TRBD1	TGTGCCAGCAGCTCCAGCCGGGTGACCGGGACAGGGGGCGGCGGGGCCAACGTCCTGACTTTC	CASSSSRVTGTGGGGANVLTF
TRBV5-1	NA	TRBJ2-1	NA	TGCGCCAGCAGCTTGGGGGACACATACAATGAGCAGTTCTTC	CASSLGDTYNEQFF
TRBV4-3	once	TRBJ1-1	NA	TGCGCCAGCAGCCCCTTGAGCTCGGGGGGGACTGAAGCTTTCTTT	CASSPLSSGGTEAFF
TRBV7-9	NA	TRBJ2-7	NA	TGTGCCAGCAGCCTTATCTACGAGCAGTACTTC	CASSLIYEQYF
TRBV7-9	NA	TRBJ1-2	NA	TGTGCCAGCAGGCCCCCGGCAGGGTCCGGGGGTCGAGGGTATGGCTACACCTTC	CASRPPAGSGGRGYGYTF
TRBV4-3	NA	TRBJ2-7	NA	TGCGCCAGCAGCCAAGGCGGCACCTACGAGCAGTACTTC	CASSQGGTYEQYF
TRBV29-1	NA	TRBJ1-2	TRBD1	TGCAGCGTTTGGGGGATGACAGGGAGCTATGGCTACACCTTC	CSVWGMTGSYGYTF
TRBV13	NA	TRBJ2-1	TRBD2	TGTGCCAGCAGCTTACAAAGTCCACTAGCGGGGGAATACAATGAGCAGTTCTTC	CASSLQSPLAGEYNEQFF
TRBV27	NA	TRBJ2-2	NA	TGTGCCACCGCTGCTACTCAGGGAACCGGGGAGCTGTTTTTT	CATAATQGTGELFF
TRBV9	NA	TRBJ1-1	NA	TGTGCCAGCAGCGTAGAACAGATGAACACTGAAGCTTTCTTT	CASSVEQMNTEAFF
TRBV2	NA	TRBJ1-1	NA	TGTGCCAGCAGTCCCTTGGGGGGGCCTGAAGCTTTCTTT	CASSPLGGPEAFF
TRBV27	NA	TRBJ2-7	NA	TGTGCCAGCAGTTTAGGCCTCGGGGATCAGTACTTC	CASSLGLGDQYF
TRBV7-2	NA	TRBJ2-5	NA	TGTGCCAGCAGCTTATTCGAAGCGGTTGGGGAAGAGACCCAGTACTTC	CASSLFEAVGEETQYF
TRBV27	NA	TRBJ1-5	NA	TGTGCCAGCAGTTTGGCGGGATTGAGCAATCAGCCCCAGCATTTT	CASSLAGLSNQPQHF
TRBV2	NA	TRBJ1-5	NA	TGTGCCAGCAGTGAGAACAGCTACAATCAGCCCCAGCATTTT	CASSENSYNQPQHF
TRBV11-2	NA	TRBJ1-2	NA	TGTGCCAGCAGCTTATCGGGGGAGTATGGCTACACCTTC	CASSLSGEYGYTF
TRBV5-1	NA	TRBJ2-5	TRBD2	TGCGCCAGCAGCTCCCGGACTAGCGTAGGGACCCAGTACTTC	CASSSRTSVGTQYF
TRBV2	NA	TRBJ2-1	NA	TGTGCCAGCAGTGTCCTCGATGAGCAGTTCTTC	CASSVLDEQFF
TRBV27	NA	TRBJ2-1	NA	TGTGCCAGCAGTTTATCGCGCCCCCCGAGCGACAATGAGCAGTTCTTC	CASSLSRPPSDNEQFF
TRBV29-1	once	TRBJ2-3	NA	TGCAGCGTAGGGGTGAGTGGAAGCACAGATACGCAGTATTTT	CSVGVSGSTDTQYF
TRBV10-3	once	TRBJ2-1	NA	TGTGCCATCTCCAGTGACAATGAGCAGTTCTTC	CAISSDNEQFF
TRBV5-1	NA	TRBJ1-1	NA	TGCGCCAGCAGCTTACAGGAGATCATGAACACTGAAGCTTTCTTT	CASSLQEIMNTEAFF
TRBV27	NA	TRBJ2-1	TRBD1	TGTGCCAGCAGTTTTCTACGGGACAGAGACAATGAGCAGTTCTTC	CASSFLRDRDNEQFF
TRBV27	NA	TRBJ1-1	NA	TGTGCCAGCAGTTCGACTGGACAGAACACTGAAGCTTTCTTT	CASSSTGQNTEAFF
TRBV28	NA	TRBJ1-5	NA	TGTGCCAGCAGGGATACAGGGTCCCAGTATCAGCCCCAGCATTTT	CASRDTGSQYQPQHF
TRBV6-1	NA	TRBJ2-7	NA	TGTGCCAGCAGTGGCCAGCAACCAGGGGACTACGAGCAGTACTTC	CASSGQQPGDYEQYF
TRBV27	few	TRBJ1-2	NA	TGTGCCAGCAGTCATCGAGGGGGGGGGAACTATGGCTACACCTTC	CASSHRGGGNYGYTF
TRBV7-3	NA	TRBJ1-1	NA	TGTGCCAGCAGCCCCGGCCGAGGTGGCACTGAAGCTTTCTTT	CASSPGRGGTEAFF
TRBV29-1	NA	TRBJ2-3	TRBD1	TGCAGCTCAACAGGGGGGAGCACAGATACGCAGTATTTT	CSSTGGSTDTQYF
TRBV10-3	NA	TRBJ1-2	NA	TGTGCTCACCCCGAAAGGAGGCGGAGGGGTGGAGCCTATGGCTACACCTTC	CAHPERRRRGGAYGYTF
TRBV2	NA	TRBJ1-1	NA	TGTGCCAGCAGTGAAGAAGCCATAACCCTGAACACTGAAGCTTTCTTT	CASSEEAITLNTEAFF
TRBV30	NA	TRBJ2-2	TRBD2	TGTGCCTACCGACTAGCTGGGGAGGCCGGGGAGCTGTTTTTT	CAYRLAGEAGELFF
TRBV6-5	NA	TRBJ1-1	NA	TGTGCCAGCAGTGGAACAGGATTTCCTGAAGCTTTCTTT	CASSGTGFPEAFF
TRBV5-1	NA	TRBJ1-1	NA	TGCGCCAGCAGCTTGGGGCAGATGAACACTGAAGCTTTCTTT	CASSLGQMNTEAFF
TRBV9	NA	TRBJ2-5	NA	TGTGCCAGCAGCGTAGGGGCCGGAAAAGGTACCCAGTACTTC	CASSVGAGKGTQYF
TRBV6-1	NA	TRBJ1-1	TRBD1	TGTGCCAGCAGTGTAGGACAGGGGATGAACACTGAAGCTTTCTTT	CASSVGQGMNTEAFF
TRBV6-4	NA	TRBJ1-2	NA	TGTGCCAGCAGTGAGAACGGGGAGGGCTATGGCTACACCTTC	CASSENGEGYGYTF
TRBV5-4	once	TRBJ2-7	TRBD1	TGTGCCAGCAGTCGACCCGGGACAGGGGGGCCCTACGAGCAGTACTTC	CASSRPGTGGPYEQYF
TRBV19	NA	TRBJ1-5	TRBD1	TGTGCCACTACCACAGGGGGCGTAAGGCAGCCCCAGCATTTT	CATTTGGVRQPQHF
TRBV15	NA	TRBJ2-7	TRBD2	TGTGCCACCAGCAGGCCCCTAGCGGGGGGCGCATACCTTTACGAGCAGTACTTC	CATSRPLAGGAYLYEQYF
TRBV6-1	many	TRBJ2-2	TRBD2	TGTGCCAGCAGTGTGGGGGGGACTACAGTGACCGGGGAGCTGTTTTTT	CASSVGGTTVTGELFF
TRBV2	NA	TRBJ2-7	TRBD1	TGTGCCAGCCTCGAGGGGGCCACCTTCTACGAGCAGTACTTC	CASLEGATFYEQYF
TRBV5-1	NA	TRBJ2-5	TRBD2	TGCGCCAGCAGCCCGAGTCCCGGGACTAGCGGGGGGCACCAAGAGACCCAGTACTTC	CASSPSPGTSGGHQETQYF
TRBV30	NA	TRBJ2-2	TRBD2	TGTGCCTGGATACCGGGACTAGTGAACACCGGGGAGCTGTTTTTT	CAWIPGLVNTGELFF